The text below deals with one TCR beta chain. These data come from a study of long-term antiretroviral therapy in people with HIV. Researchers ran immunoSEQ v3.0 at survey level. Data came from immunoSEQ multiplex PCR; TCRdb stores just in-frame clones and leaves some out. The sample has tens of thousands of clones; approximately 78% are singletons. Between the trimmed V and J ends, which lost 0 bases and 8 bases, there was a span of 13 bases. Per the germline V gene, CDR1 is WSHSY and CDR2 is SAAADI. The CDR3 length is 14 residues. This receptor was taken from a woman younger than 45 with HIV. This specimen consisted of unsorted PBMCs, obtained 0.2 years after starting antiretroviral therapy. The chain has TRBV10-2 and TRBJ1-2, with a tentative D call TRBD1 (5 bases). CDR3 region: CASSESAGPRGYTF. The CDR3 DNA sequence: TGCGCCAGCAGTGAGTCAGCAGGGCCGCGGGGCTACACCTTC.